The 26 T cell receptor beta chains presented below share a single source sample, sequenced in a study of T cells in Graves' hyperthyroidism and ophthalmopathy. From RNA transcripts, TCR beta CDR3 regions were amplified. The primer set for the first-round RT-PCR of the TCR CDR3 was HTBI. MiXCR was run by TCRdb on the multiplex PCR reads, yielding one entry per CDR3 protein. The repertoire holds a few hundred thousand distinct CDR3 sequences, with about 43% as singletons. Sample: peripheral blood or thyroid tissue (not recorded which). Receptor source: a woman under 30 with Graves' hyperthyroidism.

V gene TRBV12-3 or TRBV12-4 combines with J gene TRBJ2-7, with 8 positions matching TRBD2. The junction had 18 bases not matched to a gene; V was cut back by 4 bases and J by 4 bases. The CDR3 is 18 residues long. The DNA for the CDR3 is TGTGCCAGCAGTTCCCGGGACACGGGGAGCGGGGGAAAATACGAGCAGTACTTC. Amino acids: CASSSRDTGSGGKYEQYF.

The chain uses TRBV7-8 and TRBJ2-1; 13 bases align to TRBD2. V shed 9 bases, J shed 6 bases, and the junction held 8 bases outside the gene matches. The V gene's germline CDR1 is SGHVS and CDR2 FQNEAQ. This CDR3 spans 15 amino acids. CDR3 in amino acids: CASSFWTSGSNEQFF. Written as DNA, the CDR3 is TGTGCCAGTAGTTTTTGGACTAGCGGGAGCAATGAGCAGTTCTTC.

This clonotype was observed at least ten times. The V gene is TRBV7-2, the J gene TRBJ2-2, with D unresolved. Trimming took 5 bases from V and 7 from J, leaving 14 bases between them. This CDR3 spans 14 amino acids. Germline values: CDR1 SGHTA, CDR2 FQGNSA. The CDR3 reads CASSLSVSVGELFF. CDR3 coding DNA: TGTGCCAGCAGCCTCAGCGTGTCGGTCGGGGAGCTGTTTTTT.

In regard to this clonotype: Because the CDR3's place on the DNA is in doubt, the DNA is left out and the CDR3 is given as listed by TCRdb. The rearrangement uses TRBV20-1 and TRBJ2-2; the table assigns TRBD1, which was not confirmed against the DNA. CDR1 DFQATT and CDR2 SNEGSKA come from the germline V gene (reference sequence). The CDR3 comprises 24 residues, both ends counted. The CDR3 is CSARDLAGGTSGFEYEQYFGELFF.

Turning to this clonotype: This could be a read error, since a much larger clone is one nucleotide away. The chain joins TRBV14 to TRBJ2-2, with a possible D match to TRBD2 (7 bases). Germline-derived CDR1 and CDR2 are SGHDN and FVKESK. The CDR3 length is 16 residues. This CDR3 is CASNQFAGAPTGELFF. CDR3 nucleotides: TGTGCCAGCAACCAATTTGCGGGGGCGCCCACCGGGGAGCTGTTTTTT.

This clonotype has ten or more counts. V gene TRBV5-6 combines with J gene TRBJ2-5; TRBD2 matches at 10 bases. V shed 2 bases, J shed 5 bases, and the junction held 6 bases outside the gene matches. Germline V lookup: CDR1 SGHDT, CDR2 YYEEEE. The CDR3 is 15 amino acids. The CDR3 coding sequence is TGTGCCAGCAGCTTTGTAGCGGGAGGTGGGGAGACCCAGTACTTC. Encoded protein: CASSFVAGGGETQYF.

This clonotype was observed a handful of times. The rearrangement uses TRBV6-1 and TRBJ2-7; 9 bases agree with TRBD1. The CDR3 length is 16 residues. Trimming removed 5 bases from V and 0 bases from J; junction bases left unmatched: 8. Germline CDR1 MNHNS, CDR2 SASEGT. CDR3 sequence: CASSYSGTGPSYEQYF. The CDR3 nucleotides are TGTGCCAGCAGTTACTCGGGGACAGGGCCCTCCTACGAGCAGTACTTC.

This chain connects TRBV5-1 to TRBJ1-1; tentatively, D is TRBD1 (5 bases). Trimming cost V 2 bases and J 11 bases, with 19 bases left between them. The CDR3 runs to 14 residues. Germline CDR1 and CDR2: SGHRS and YFSETQ. The CDR3 DNA is TGCGCCAGCAGCTTTACCGGGACGGATTACGTGGCTTTCTTT. It codes for CASSFTGTDYVAFF.

About this clonotype itself: No conserved phenylalanine or tryptophan is present at the end of the CDR3, so a read error is the likely explanation. The DNA is left out, because the CDR3 cannot be placed on it with certainty; the CDR3 is given as TCRdb lists it. The chain uses TRBV2 and TRBJ1-1; the tabulated D call, TRBD1, remains unverified against the DNA. Germline CDR1 SNHLY, CDR2 FYNNEI. With termini counted, the CDR3 has 11 amino acids. CDR3 residues: CASVAGTGVGY.

This chain links TRBV29-1 with TRBJ2-7; 9 bases line up with TRBD1. The V gene end was trimmed by 4 bases and the J gene end by 4 bases; junction bases not matched to a gene: 5. This CDR3 has 13 amino acids. Germline V gives CDR1 SQVTM, CDR2 ANQGSEA. CDR3 bases: TGCAGCGTTGGAGTGGGACAGGGTTACGAGCAGTACTTC. Amino acid sequence: CSVGVGQGYEQYF.

This clonotype was detected many times. J is TRBJ2-5 and V is TRBV10-3; no reliable D call. CDR1 and CDR2 (germline): ENHRY, SYGVKD. V was shortened by 4 bases and J by 2 bases, with 5 bases between the two germline ends. The CDR3 length is 12 residues. The CDR3 region is CAISGAQETQYF. The CDR3 nucleotides are TGTGCCATCAGTGGCGCACAAGAGACCCAGTACTTC.

The rearrangement uses TRBV7-9 and TRBJ1-5; 8 nucleotides match TRBD1. V trimming: 1 base; J trimming: 5 bases; junction bases outside the gene matches: 10. This CDR3 has 17 amino acids. The germline CDR1 and CDR2 sequences are SEHNR and FQNEAQ (reference sequence). The chain's CDR3 is CASSLDSEQGVYQPQHF. The CDR3 region has the DNA TGTGCCAGCAGCTTAGATTCGGAACAGGGGGTCTATCAGCCCCAGCATTTT.

About this clonotype itself: This clone may be a read error of a much larger clone one base away. This chain connects TRBV29-1 to TRBJ2-7, with TRBD2 identical over 14 bases. The CDR3 consists of 14 residues. The germline gives CDR1 SQVTM, CDR2 ANQGSEA. Trimming removed 7 bases from V and 7 bases from J; junction bases left unmatched: 9. The CDR3 sequence is CSGGGTSGGNEQYF. The CDR3 DNA reads TGCAGCGGGGGGGGGACTAGCGGGGGCAATGAGCAGTACTTC.

The rearrangement uses TRBV20-1 and TRBJ1-1; no reliable D call. Deletions cut 1 base from V and 3 bases from J, with 15 bases between. The CDR3 contains 15 residues. CDR1 is DFQATT and CDR2 is SNEGSKA in the germline V gene (reference sequence). CDR3 nucleotide sequence: TGCAGTGCTAGAGTTCTAGTGGGAGGTTACACTGAAGCTTTCTTT. The encoded protein is CSARVLVGGYTEAFF.

This clonotype was recorded once. This chain links TRBV29-1 with TRBJ2-2, with D tentatively TRBD2 (6 bases). Trimming pared 1 base from V and 6 bases from J, leaving 27 bases between. This CDR3 spans 19 amino acids. CDR1 and CDR2 from the germline V gene are SQVTM and ANQGSEA. The CDR3 loop reads CSVEGGSVMDNPGAGELFF. The CDR3 bases are TGCAGCGTTGAAGGGGGTAGCGTTATGGACAACCCGGGGGCCGGGGAGCTGTTTTTT.

The chain employs TRBV24-1 and TRBJ2-1; D ambiguous. The ends were cut back, 1 base at V and 1 base at J, with 10 bases in the middle. The CDR3 spans 16 residues. Germline V gene lookup returns CDR1 KGHDR and CDR2 SFDVKD. CDR3 bases: TGTGCCACCAGTGATTTTCGGGCGGAGTCCTACAATGAGCAGTTCTTC. Encoded protein: CATSDFRAESYNEQFF.

There are a few counts of this clonotype. The rearrangement uses TRBV2 and TRBJ2-3, with TRBD2 matching 7 bases. After removal of 1 base from V and 4 bases from J, the junction contained 8 bases not matched to a gene. Germline loops: CDR1 SNHLY, CDR2 FYNNEI. This CDR3 contains 16 residues. The CDR3 protein is CASSEGGAGVADTQYF. CDR3 DNA: TGTGCCAGCAGTGAAGGAGGGGCGGGAGTTGCAGATACGCAGTATTTT.

With respect to this clonotype: One base away lies a much larger clone, so this may be a sequencing read error. The chain recombines TRBV25-1 with TRBJ2-7; possibly TRBD2 for D (6 bases). This CDR3 has 12 residues. CDR1 MGHDK and CDR2 SYGVNS come from the germline V gene. With 9 bases removed from V and 5 bases from J, the gap between germline ends came to 14 bases. The CDR3 DNA sequence: TGTGCCAGGAGCGGGCGGGGCAACGAGCAGTACTTC. Translated, it gives CARSGRGNEQYF.

This chain connects TRBV29-1 to TRBJ2-3; TRBD2 matches 8 bases. The CDR3 loop spans 13 amino acids. The germline V gene encodes CDR1 SQVTM and CDR2 ANQGSEA. V was pared by 8 bases and J by 11 bases, with 15 bases of the junction left unmatched. CDR3 in DNA: TGCAGCCTACTAGCGGCCTCCTACAATGAGCAGTATTTT. It yields the protein CSLLAASYNEQYF.

In its sample, this clonotype was seen a few times. The chain carries TRBV7-3 and TRBJ2-7; D unresolved. Trimming left V 5 bases short and J 7 bases short, with 12 bases between. Germline V gene sequence: CDR1 SGHTA, CDR2 FQGTGA. The CDR3 is 12 residues long. CDR3 loop: CASSQAQDEQYF. CDR3 nucleotides: TGTGCCAGCAGCCAGGCTCAGGATGAGCAGTACTTC.

This clonotype was counted at least ten times. The chain is built from TRBV4-2 and TRBJ1-3; D ambiguous. Germline CDR1 reads LGHNA; CDR2 reads YNFKEQ. CDR3 size: 15 residues. V was shortened by 5 bases and J by 3 bases, with 14 bases between the two germline ends. CDR3 DNA sequence: TGTGCCAGCAGCACCCGACCGACTCTTGGAAACACCATATATTTT. Amino acids: CASSTRPTLGNTIYF.

CDR3 nucleotide sequence: TGCAGTGCTACCAACCGAGGACCCCTCCACTTT. Its protein is CSATNRGPLHF. The V and J genes are TRBV20-1 and TRBJ1-6; D gene ambiguous. The CDR3 contains 11 residues. V lost 4 bases to trimming and J lost 12 bases, with 10 bases between them. The germline CDR1 and CDR2 sequences are DFQATT and SNEGSKA (reference sequence).

The chain has TRBV20-1 and TRBJ2-7; TRBD2 agrees at 9 bases. The DNA end favors TRBJ2-1, so the J call may be wrong. The CDR3 is 15 amino acids. From germline, CDR1 is DFQATT and CDR2 SNEGSKA (reference sequence). The CDR3 is CSARDTSGRTNEQFF. CDR3 coding DNA: TGCAGTGCTAGAGATACAAGCGGGAGGACGAATGAGCAGTTCTTC.

Note on this clonotype: A much larger clonotype is one base distant, so this may be a read error. This chain links TRBV3-1 with TRBJ2-5; unclear D gene. With 11 bases removed from V and 4 bases from J, the gap between germline ends came to 14 bases. In germline, CDR1 is LGHDT, CDR2 YNNKEL (reference sequence). The CDR3 contains 12 residues. The CDR3 protein is CAGTRSGETQYF. The CDR3 DNA follows: TGTGCCGGCACCCGATCGGGAGAGACCCAGTACTTC.

This sequence joins TRBV7-3 and TRBJ1-6, with 11 bases identical to TRBD1. The CDR3 has 15 residues. Per the germline V gene, CDR1 is SGHTA and CDR2 is FQGTGA. Trimming cost V 6 bases and J 9 bases; bases outside gene matches: 7. In DNA form, the CDR3 reads TGTGCCAGCAGACGGACAGGGGGCGCTGGTTCACCCCTCCACTTT. Protein: CASRRTGGAGSPLHF.

Remarks on this clonotype: Since a much larger clone is just one base distant, this may be a read error. This rearrangement joins TRBV20-1 to TRBJ1-4, with D hard to call. The germline CDR1 and CDR2 sequences are DFQATT and SNEGSKA (reference sequence). The CDR3 contains 15 residues. Trimming took 1 base from V and 4 from J, leaving 13 bases between them. Written as DNA, the CDR3 is TGCAGTGCTAGAGTTCTGGAGCTTAGTAATGAAAAACTGTTTTTT. This translates into CSARVLELSNEKLFF.